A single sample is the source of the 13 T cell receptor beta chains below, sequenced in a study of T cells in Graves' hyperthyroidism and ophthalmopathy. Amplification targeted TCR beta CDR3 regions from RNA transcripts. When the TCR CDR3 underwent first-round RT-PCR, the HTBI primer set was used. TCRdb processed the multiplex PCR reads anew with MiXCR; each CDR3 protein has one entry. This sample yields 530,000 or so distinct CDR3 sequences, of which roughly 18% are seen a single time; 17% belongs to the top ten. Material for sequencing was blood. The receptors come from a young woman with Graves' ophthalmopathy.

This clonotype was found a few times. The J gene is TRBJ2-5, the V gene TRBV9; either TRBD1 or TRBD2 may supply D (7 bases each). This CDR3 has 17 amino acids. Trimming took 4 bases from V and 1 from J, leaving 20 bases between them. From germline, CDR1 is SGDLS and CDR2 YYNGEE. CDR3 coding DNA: TGTGCCAGCAGCCCCCACGGGGGAGGGGGCCCCCAAGAGACCCAGTACTTC. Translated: CASSPHGGGGPQETQYF. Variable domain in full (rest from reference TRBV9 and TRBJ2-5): DSGVTQTPKHLITATGQRVTLRCSPRSGDLSVYWYQQSLDQGLQFLIQYYNGEERAKGNILERFSAQQFPDLHSELNLSSLELGDSALYFCASSPHGGGGPQETQYFGPGTRLLVL.

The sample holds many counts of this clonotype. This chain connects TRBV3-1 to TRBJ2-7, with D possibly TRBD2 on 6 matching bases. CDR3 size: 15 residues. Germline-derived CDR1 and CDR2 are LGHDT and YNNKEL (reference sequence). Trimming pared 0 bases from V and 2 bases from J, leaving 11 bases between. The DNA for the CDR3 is TGTGCCAGCAGCCAAGAAGCGGGTCCCACCTACGAGCAGTACTTC. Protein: CASSQEAGPTYEQYF.

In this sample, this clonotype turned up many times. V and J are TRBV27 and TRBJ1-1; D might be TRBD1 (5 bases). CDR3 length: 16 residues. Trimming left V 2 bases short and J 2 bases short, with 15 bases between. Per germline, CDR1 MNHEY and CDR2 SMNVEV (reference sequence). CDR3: CASSLEGVGFNTEAFF. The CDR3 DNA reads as TGTGCCAGCAGTTTAGAAGGGGTAGGCTTCAACACTGAAGCTTTCTTT.

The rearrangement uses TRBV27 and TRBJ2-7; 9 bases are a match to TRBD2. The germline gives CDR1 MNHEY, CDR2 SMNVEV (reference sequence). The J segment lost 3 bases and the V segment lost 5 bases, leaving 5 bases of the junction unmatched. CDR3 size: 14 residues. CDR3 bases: TGTGCCAGCAGTGTGGCTAGCGGGAACTACGAGCAGTACTTC. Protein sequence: CASSVASGNYEQYF.

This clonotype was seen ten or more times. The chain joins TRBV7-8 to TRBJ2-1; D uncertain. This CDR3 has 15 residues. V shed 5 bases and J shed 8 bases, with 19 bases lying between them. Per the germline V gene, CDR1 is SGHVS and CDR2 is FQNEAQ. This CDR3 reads CASSRHRTYGDEQFF. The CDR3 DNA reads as TGTGCCAGCAGCCGTCACAGAACATACGGCGATGAGCAGTTCTTC. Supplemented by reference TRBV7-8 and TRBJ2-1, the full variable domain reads GAGVSQSPRYKVAKRGQDVALRCDPISGHVSLFWYQQALGQGPEFLTYFQNEAQLDKSGLPSDRFFAERPEGSVSTLKIQRTQQEDSAVYLCASSRHRTYGDEQFFGPGTRLTVL.

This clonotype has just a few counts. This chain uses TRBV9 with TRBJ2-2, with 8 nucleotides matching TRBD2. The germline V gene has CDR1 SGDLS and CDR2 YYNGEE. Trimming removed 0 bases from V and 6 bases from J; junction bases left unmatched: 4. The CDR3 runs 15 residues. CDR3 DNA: TGTGCCAGCAGCGTAGAGATAGCGGGATCCGGGGAGCTGTTTTTT. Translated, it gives CASSVEIAGSGELFF. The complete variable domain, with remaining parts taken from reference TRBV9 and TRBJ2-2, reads DSGVTQTPKHLITATGQRVTLRCSPRSGDLSVYWYQQSLDQGLQFLIQYYNGEERAKGNILERFSAQQFPDLHSELNLSSLELGDSALYFCASSVEIAGSGELFFGEGSRLTVL.

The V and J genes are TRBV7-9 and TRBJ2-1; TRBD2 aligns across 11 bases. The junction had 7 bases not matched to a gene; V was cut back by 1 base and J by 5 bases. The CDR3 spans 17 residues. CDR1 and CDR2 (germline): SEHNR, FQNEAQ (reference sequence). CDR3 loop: CASSLDEGLAENNEQFF. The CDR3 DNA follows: TGTGCCAGCAGCTTAGATGAGGGACTAGCGGAGAACAATGAGCAGTTCTTC. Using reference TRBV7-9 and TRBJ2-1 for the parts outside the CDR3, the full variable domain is DTGVSQNPRHKITKRGQNVTFRCDPISEHNRLYWYRQTLGQGPEFLTYFQNEAQLEKSRLLSDRFSAERPKGSFSTLEIQRTEQGDSAMYLCASSLDEGLAENNEQFFGPGTRLTVL.

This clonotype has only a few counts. This chain's CDR3 is CASSQGAGGAYEQYF. DNA of the CDR3: TGTGCCAGCAGCCAAGGCGCGGGGGGCGCCTACGAGCAGTACTTC. The chain employs TRBV3-1 and TRBJ2-7, with TRBD2 identical over 8 bases. The CDR3 has 15 residues. From germline, CDR1 is LGHDT and CDR2 YNNKEL (reference sequence). V shed 1 base, J shed 2 bases, and the junction held 4 bases outside the gene matches.

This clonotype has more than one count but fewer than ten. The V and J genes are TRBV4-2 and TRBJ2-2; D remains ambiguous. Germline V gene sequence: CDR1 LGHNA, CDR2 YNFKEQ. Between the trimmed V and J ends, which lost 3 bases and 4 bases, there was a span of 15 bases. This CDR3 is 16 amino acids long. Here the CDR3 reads CASSHSAGSTTGELFF. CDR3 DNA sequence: TGTGCCAGCAGCCATTCCGCCGGGTCAACCACCGGGGAGCTGTTTTTT.

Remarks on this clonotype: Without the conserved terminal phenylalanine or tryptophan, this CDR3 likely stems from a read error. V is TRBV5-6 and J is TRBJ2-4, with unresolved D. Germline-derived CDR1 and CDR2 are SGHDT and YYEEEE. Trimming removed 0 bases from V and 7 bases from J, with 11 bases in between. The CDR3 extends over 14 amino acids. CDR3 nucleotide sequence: TGTGCCAGCAGCTTGGCATTAGAGCTGAACATTCAGTACATC. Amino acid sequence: CASSLALELNIQYI.

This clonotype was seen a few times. CDR3 bases: TGTGCCAGCAGTGAAATGGGGCAAAGCAATCAGCCCCAGCATTTT. It translates to CASSEMGQSNQPQHF. The chain carries TRBV2 and TRBJ1-5, with a weak D call TRBD1 (5 bases). V dropped 2 bases and J dropped 1 base, with 9 bases sitting between them. The CDR3 consists of 15 residues. Germline V CDR1 and CDR2: SNHLY, FYNNEI.

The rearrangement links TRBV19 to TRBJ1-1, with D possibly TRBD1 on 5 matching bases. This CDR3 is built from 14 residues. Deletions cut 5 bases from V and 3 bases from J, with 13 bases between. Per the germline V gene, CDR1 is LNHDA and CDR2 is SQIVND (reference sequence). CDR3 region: CASSAQGGYTEAFF. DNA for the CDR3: TGTGCCAGTAGTGCTCAGGGAGGTTACACTGAAGCTTTCTTT.

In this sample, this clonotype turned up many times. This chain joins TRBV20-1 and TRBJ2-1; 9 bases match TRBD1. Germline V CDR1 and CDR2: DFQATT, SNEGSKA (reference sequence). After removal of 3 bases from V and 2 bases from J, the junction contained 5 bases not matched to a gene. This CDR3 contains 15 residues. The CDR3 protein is CSASRQGGAYNEQFF. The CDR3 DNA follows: TGCAGTGCTAGCAGACAGGGGGGGGCCTACAATGAGCAGTTCTTC.